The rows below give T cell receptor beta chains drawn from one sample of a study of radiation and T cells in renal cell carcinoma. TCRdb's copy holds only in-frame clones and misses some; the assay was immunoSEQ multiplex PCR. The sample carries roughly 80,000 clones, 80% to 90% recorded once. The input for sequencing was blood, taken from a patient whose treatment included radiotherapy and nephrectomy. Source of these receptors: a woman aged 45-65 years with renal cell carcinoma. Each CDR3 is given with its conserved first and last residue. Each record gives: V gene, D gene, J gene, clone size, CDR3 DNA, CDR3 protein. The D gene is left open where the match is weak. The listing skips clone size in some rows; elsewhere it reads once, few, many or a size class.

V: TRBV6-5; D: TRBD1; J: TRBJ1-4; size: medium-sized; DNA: TGTGCCAGCAGTCACCGGGACAGGGGGGAAAAACTGTTTTTT; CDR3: CASSHRDRGEKLFF
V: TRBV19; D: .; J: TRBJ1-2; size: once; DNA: TGTGCCAGTAGTATTGCAGGGGCGGACTATGGCTACACCTTC; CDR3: CASSIAGADYGYTF
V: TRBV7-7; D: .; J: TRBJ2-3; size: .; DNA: TGTGCCAGCAGCTTATCCCTTACAGATACGCAGTATTTT; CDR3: CASSLSLTDTQYF
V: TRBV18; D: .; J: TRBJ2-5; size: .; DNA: TGTGCCAGCTCACCACCTGCCACCCAAGAGACCCAGTACTTC; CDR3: CASSPPATQETQYF
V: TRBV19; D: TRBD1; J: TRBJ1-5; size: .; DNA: TGTGCCAGTAGTCTAGACAGGGAACGCAATCAGCCCCAGCATTTT; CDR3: CASSLDRERNQPQHF
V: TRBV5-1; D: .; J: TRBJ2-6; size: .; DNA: TGCGCCAGCAGCTTGGGAGGGATTGGGGTATCTGGGGCCAACGTCCTGACTTTC; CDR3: CASSLGGIGVSGANVLTF
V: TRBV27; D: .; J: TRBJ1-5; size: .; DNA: TGTGCCAGCAAGTGGTATAGCAATCAGCCCCAGCATTTT; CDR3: CASKWYSNQPQHF
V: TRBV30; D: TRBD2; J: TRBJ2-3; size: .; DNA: TGTGCCTGGAGTGTATTGCGGGGGATCACAGATACGCAGTATTTT; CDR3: CAWSVLRGITDTQYF
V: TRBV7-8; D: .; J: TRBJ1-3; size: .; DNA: TGTGCCAGCAGCTTGGGGGGGAGCTCTGGAAACACCATATATTTT; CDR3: CASSLGGSSGNTIYF
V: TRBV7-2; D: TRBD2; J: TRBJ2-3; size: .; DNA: TGTGCCAGCAGCTTAGAATGGGGGGGGAGGGCCACAGATACGCAGTATTTT; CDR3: CASSLEWGGRATDTQYF
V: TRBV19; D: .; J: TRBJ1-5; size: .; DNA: TGTGCCAGTAGTATCGCATGGGGGGATCAGCCCCAGCATTTT; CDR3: CASSIAWGDQPQHF
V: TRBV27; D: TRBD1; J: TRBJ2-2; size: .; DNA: TGTGCCAGCAGCCCCAGGGGGCTGGGCACCGGGGAGCTGTTTTTT; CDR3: CASSPRGLGTGELFF
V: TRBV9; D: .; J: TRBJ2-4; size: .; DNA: TGTGCCAGCAGCCCAGGAAATGCTGGAAACATTCAGTACTTC; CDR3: CASSPGNAGNIQYF
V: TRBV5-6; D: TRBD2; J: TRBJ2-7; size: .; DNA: TGTGCCAGCAGCGCGGGACTAGCGGGGGGATACGAGCAGTACTTC; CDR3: CASSAGLAGGYEQYF
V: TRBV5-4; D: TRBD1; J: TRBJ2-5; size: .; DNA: TGTGCCAGCAGCCCAACAGGGGGCCAAGAGACCCAGTACTTC; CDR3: CASSPTGGQETQYF
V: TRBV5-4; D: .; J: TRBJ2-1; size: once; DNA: TGTGCCAGCAGCCCCGAACGACTAGGTGATGAGCAGTTCTTC; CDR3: CASSPERLGDEQFF
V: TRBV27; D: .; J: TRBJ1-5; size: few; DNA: TGTGCCAGCAGTGCCAGACCGAGGGGCAATCAGCCCCAGCATTTT; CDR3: CASSARPRGNQPQHF
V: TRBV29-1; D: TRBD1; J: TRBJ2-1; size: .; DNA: TGCAGCGTTGAGACAGGGACGAACAATGAGCAGTTCTTC; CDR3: CSVETGTNNEQFF
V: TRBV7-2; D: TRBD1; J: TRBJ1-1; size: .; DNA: TGTGCCAGCAGCTGGCTACAGGGGGCCACTGAAGCTTTCTTT; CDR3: CASSWLQGATEAFF
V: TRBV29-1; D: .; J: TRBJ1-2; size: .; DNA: TGCAGCGGGGCTGGCTACACCTTC; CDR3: CSGAGYTF
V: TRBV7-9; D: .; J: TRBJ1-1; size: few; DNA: TGTGCCAGCAGCTTAGGCAGTGAAGCTTTCTTT; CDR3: CASSLGSEAFF
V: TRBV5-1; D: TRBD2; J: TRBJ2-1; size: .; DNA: TGCGCCAGCAGCTGGGGACTAGCGGGTCGCAATGAGCAGTTCTTC; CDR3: CASSWGLAGRNEQFF
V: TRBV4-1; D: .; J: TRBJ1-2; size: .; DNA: TGCGCCAGCAGCCAAGATCCGGGACACTATGGCTACACCTTC; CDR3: CASSQDPGHYGYTF
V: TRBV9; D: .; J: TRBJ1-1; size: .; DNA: TGTGCCAGCAGCGTGACGGCGAACACTGAAGCTTTCTTT; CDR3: CASSVTANTEAFF
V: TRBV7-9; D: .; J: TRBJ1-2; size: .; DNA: TGTGCCAGCAGTTTACTACAGACCACTAACTATGGCTACACCTTC; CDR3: CASSLLQTTNYGYTF
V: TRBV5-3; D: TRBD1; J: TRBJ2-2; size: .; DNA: TGTGCCAGCAGCCGACAGGGGAGGTCAACCGGGGAGCTGTTTTTT; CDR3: CASSRQGRSTGELFF
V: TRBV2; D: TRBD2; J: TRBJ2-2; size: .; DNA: TGTGCCAATTCTAGGCTAGCGGGAGGCGGGGAGCTGTTTTTT; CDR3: CANSRLAGGGELFF
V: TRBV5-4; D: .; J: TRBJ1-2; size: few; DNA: TGTGCCAGCAGCTTGGGGACATCAGATGGCTACACCTTC; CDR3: CASSLGTSDGYTF
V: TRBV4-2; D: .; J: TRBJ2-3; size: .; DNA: TGTGCCAGCAGCCAAGACACAGCGCGCACAGATACGCAGTATTTT; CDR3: CASSQDTARTDTQYF
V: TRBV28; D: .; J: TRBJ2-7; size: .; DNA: TGTGCCAGCAGCCGTGGGAGTGGCGAGCAGTACTTC; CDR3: CASSRGSGEQYF
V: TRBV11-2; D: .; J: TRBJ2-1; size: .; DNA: TGTGCCAGCAGCTTATTCCGTAGCTCCTACAATGAGCAGTTCTTC; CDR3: CASSLFRSSYNEQFF
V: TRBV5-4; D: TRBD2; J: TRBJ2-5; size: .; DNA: TGTGCCAGCAGGCGGGGGGAGACCCAGTACTTC; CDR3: CASRRGETQYF
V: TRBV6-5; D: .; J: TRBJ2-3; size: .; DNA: TGTGCCAGCGGGGACCCGGTTGAGGATACGCAGTATTTT; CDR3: CASGDPVEDTQYF
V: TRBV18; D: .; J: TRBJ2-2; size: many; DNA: TGTGCCAGCTCACCACCGGACGGGGAGCTGTTTTTT; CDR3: CASSPPDGELFF
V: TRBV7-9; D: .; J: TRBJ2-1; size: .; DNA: TGTGCCAGCAGCTCGCAGGGTCTAGAGCAGTTCTTC; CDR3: CASSSQGLEQFF
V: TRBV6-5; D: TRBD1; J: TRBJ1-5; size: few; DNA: TGTGCCAGCAGACCGGCAGGGGGAAGTCAGCCCCAGCATTTT; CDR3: CASRPAGGSQPQHF
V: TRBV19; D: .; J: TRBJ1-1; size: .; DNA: TGTGCCAGTAGTGTTGGAATGAGGAGAGCTTTCTTT; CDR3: CASSVGMRRAFF
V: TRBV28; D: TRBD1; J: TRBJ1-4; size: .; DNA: TGTGCCAGCAGTTCTTGGCGGGACAGGGGGGGAAAACTGTTTTTT; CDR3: CASSSWRDRGGKLFF
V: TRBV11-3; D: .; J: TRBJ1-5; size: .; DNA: TGTGCCAGCAGCTTAGATTCAACCTCCCCCCCAGATAATCAGCCCCAGCATTTT; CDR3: CASSLDSTSPPDNQPQHF
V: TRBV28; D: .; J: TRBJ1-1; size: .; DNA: TGTGCCAGCAGTCCGCTGAAGAACACTGAAGCTTTCTTT; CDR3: CASSPLKNTEAFF
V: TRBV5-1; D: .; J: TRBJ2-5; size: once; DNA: TGCGCCAGCAGCCCAGCGATAGGAGAGACCCAGTACTTC; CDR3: CASSPAIGETQYF
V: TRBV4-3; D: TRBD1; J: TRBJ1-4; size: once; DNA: TGCGCCAGCAGCCAAGTCCCCCCTGACCGCCGGCAGGGGGTTAATGAAAAACTGTTTTTT; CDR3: CASSQVPPDRRQGVNEKLFF
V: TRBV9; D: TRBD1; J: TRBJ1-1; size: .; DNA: TGTGCCAGCAGCGCCTATCCGGGACAGATGAACACTGAAGCTTTCTTT; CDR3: CASSAYPGQMNTEAFF
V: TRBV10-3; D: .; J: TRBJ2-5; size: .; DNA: TGTGCCATCAGCTCGGGACACCAAGAGACCCAGTACTTC; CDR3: CAISSGHQETQYF
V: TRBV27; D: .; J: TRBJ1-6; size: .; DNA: TGTGCCAGCATAAAGAACTTAGGGTCCTATAATTCACCCCTCCACTTT; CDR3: CASIKNLGSYNSPLHF
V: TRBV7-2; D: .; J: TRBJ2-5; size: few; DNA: TGTGCCAGCAGCTTAGCCAGGGTGGGGCCGCGGGAGACCCAGTACTTC; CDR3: CASSLARVGPRETQYF
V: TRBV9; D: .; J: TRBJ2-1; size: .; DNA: TGTGCCAGCAGCGTAGACCCGGAGAATGAGCAGTTCTTC; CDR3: CASSVDPENEQFF
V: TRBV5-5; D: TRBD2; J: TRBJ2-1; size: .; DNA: TGTGCCAGCAGCCCGGGACTAGCGGGTCCCGAGCAGTTCTTC; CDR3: CASSPGLAGPEQFF
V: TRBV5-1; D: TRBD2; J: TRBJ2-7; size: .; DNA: TGCGCCAGCAGCGCCACCCCTAGCGGGAGTGGTTACGAGCAGTACTTC; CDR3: CASSATPSGSGYEQYF
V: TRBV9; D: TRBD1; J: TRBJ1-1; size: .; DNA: TGTGCCAGCAGCGTAGGCGACAGGGGGTGGACTGAAGCTTTCTTT; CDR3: CASSVGDRGWTEAFF
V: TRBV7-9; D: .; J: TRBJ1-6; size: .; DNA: TGTGCCAGCAGCTCCTGGGCAGCTGATAATTCACCCCTCCACTTT; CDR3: CASSSWAADNSPLHF
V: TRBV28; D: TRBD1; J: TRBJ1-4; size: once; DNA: TGTGCCAGCAGCCCGCAGGGGGCGGCTAATGAAAAACTGTTTTTT; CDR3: CASSPQGAANEKLFF
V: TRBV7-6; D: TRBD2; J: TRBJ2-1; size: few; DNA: TGTGCCAGCAGCCCCTTTGGGCGGGAGGGCAATGAGCAGTTCTTC; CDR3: CASSPFGREGNEQFF
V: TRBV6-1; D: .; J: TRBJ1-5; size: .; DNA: TGTGCCAGCAGTGTCGGGCAGACGGATCAGCCCCAGCATTTT; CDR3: CASSVGQTDQPQHF
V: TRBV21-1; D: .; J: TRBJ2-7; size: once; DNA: TGTGCCGTTTTAAGGGGGAGCTCCTACGAGCAGTACTTC; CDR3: CAVLRGSSYEQYF
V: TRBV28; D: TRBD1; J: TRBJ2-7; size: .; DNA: TGTGCCAGCAGTTTGGGGGGACAGGGCTCGTCCTACGAGCAGTACTTC; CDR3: CASSLGGQGSSYEQYF
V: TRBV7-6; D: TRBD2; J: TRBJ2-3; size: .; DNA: TGTGCCAGCAGCTTAGAGGCGGGAGGTGAGACAGATACGCAGTATTTT; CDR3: CASSLEAGGETDTQYF